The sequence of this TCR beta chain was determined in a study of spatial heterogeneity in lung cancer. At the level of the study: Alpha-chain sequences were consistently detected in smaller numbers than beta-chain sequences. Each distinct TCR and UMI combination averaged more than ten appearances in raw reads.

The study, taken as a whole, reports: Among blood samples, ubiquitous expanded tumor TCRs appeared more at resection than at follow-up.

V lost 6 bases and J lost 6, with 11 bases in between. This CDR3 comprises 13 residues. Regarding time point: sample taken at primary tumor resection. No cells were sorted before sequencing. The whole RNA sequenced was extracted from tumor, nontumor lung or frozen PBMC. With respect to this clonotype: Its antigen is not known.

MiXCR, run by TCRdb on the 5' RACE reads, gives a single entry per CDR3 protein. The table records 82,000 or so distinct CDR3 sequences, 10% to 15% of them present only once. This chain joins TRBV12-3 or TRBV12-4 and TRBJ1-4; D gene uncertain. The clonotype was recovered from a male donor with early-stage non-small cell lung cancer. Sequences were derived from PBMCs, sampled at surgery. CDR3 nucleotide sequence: TGTGCCAGCAGGGGATTCGCTCATGAAAAACTGTTTTTT. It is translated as CASRGFAHEKLFF.